These 23 T cell receptor beta chains were all obtained from the same sample, sequenced in a study of regulatory T cells in long-lasting Graves disease. Assembly of TCR beta libraries relied on iRepertoire HTBI primers together with Arm-PCR of CDR3 regions. TCRdb analysed the multiplex PCR reads with MiXCR anew, one entry per CDR3 protein. The sample shows 250,000 to 300,000 distinct CDR3 sequences, around a sixth of them seen only once. Time point noted: newly diagnosed GD, antithyroid drugs for less than 3 months. From RNA extracted from PBMCs, the TCR library was made. The same sample was also studied in work on T cells in Graves' hyperthyroidism and ophthalmopathy.

The sequencing used peripheral blood mononuclear cells (PBMCs), collected at new diagnosis, from a patient treated with antithyroid drugs. The receptor set was obtained from a woman in her 30s with Graves disease.

The sample holds a few counts of this clonotype. With a much larger clone just one base away, this may be a read error. V gene TRBV11-2 combines with J gene TRBJ2-3; 9 bases align to TRBD1. The CDR3 is made up of 14 amino acids. CDR1 and CDR2 from the germline V gene are SGHAT and FQNNGV. CDR3: CASSAPGQGDAQYF. The CDR3 DNA sequence: TGTGCCAGCAGCGCACCGGGACAGGGAGATGCGCAGTATTTT.

The sample holds many counts of this clonotype. The V call is TRBV5-1, the J call TRBJ1-2; possibly TRBD1 for D (6 bases). The germline V and J ends were trimmed by 1 base and 2 bases, with 12 bases remaining between them. The CDR3 runs 15 residues. Germline values: CDR1 SGHRS, CDR2 YFSETQ. The chain's CDR3 is CASSLLAGENYGYTF. The CDR3 DNA reads as TGCGCCAGCAGCTTGCTCGCAGGGGAGAACTATGGCTACACCTTC.

This chain links TRBV19 with TRBJ2-2; D is perhaps TRBD1 (6 bases). V was cut by 2 bases and J by 0 bases, with 13 bases left in between. Germline V gives CDR1 LNHDA, CDR2 SQIVND (reference sequence). CDR3 length: 17 residues. DNA for the CDR3: TGTGCCAGTAGTATATTCCAGGGGCCAACGAACACCGGGGAGCTGTTTTTT. Encoded protein: CASSIFQGPTNTGELFF. Full variable domain (outside the CDR3, taken from reference TRBV19 and TRBJ2-2): DGGITQSPKYLFRKEGQNVTLSCEQNLNHDAMYWYRQDPGQGLRLIYYSQIVNDFQKGDIAEGYSVSREKKESFPLTVTSAQKNPTAFYLCASSIFQGPTNTGELFFGEGSRLTVL.

This clonotype was seen ten or more times. The V and J genes are TRBV5-1 and TRBJ1-1; no clear D. Trimming stripped 4 bases from V and 3 bases from J, with 13 bases between. Germline assignment: CDR1 SGHRS and CDR2 YFSETQ. The CDR3 has 14 residues. The CDR3 DNA sequence: TGCGCCAGCAGCCTCTACGGAAGGGACACTGAAGCTTTCTTT. It codes for CASSLYGRDTEAFF.

Of note for this clonotype: Germline is not matched at one junction end, which may reflect a read error. The V gene is TRBV7-7, the J gene TRBJ2-2; TRBD1 matches 8 bases. Germline V gene data show CDR1 as SSHAT and CDR2 as FNYEAQ (reference sequence). This CDR3 region has 15 residues. CDR3 DNA sequence: TGTGCTAGCAGCATGACAGGGGCGAACACCGGGGAGCTGTTTTTT. Protein: CASSMTGANTGELFF.

This clonotype was seen ten or more times. The chain recombines TRBV27 with TRBJ1-2; 9 bases match TRBD1. In germline, CDR1 is MNHEY, CDR2 SMNVEV (reference sequence). J gave up 8 bases and V 0 bases, and 13 bases lay outside the gene matches. The CDR3 runs to 17 residues. CDR3 bases: TGTGCCAGCAGTTTATCTCCTAGGACAGGGGAATCCCTAGGCTACACCTTC. The encoded protein is CASSLSPRTGESLGYTF.

The sample holds many counts of this clonotype. A single base separates this from a much larger clone, so it may be a read error. The chain has TRBV28 and TRBJ2-3; D unclear. Germline V gene data show CDR1 as MDHEN and CDR2 as SYDVKM. The CDR3 sequence is 11 residues long. The V and J ends lost 3 bases and 6 bases respectively, with 4 bases between them. CDR3 DNA: TGTGCCAGCAGTTTTAGGGATACGCAGTATTTT. Its protein is CASSFRDTQYF.

This clonotype appeared many times. The chain employs TRBV13 and TRBJ1-6; TRBD1 matches 10 bases. Germline trimming cut 7 bases from V and 11 bases from J; bases unmatched to any gene: 5. Per germline, CDR1 PRHDT and CDR2 FYEKMQ (reference sequence). The CDR3 has 13 residues. The CDR3 nucleotides are TGTGCCAGCACGGGGACAGGGGCTGCACCCCTCCACTTT. This translates into CASTGTGAAPLHF.

This clonotype was seen repeatedly, ten times or more. The chain joins TRBV7-9 to TRBJ1-2; a possible D gene is TRBD1 (6 bases). The CDR3 extends over 16 amino acids. V lost 6 bases and J 0 bases, leaving 17 bases between the germline ends. Looked up from germline, CDR1 is SEHNR and CDR2 is FQNEAQ (reference sequence). CDR3 loop: CASRNSGQRPNYGYTF. The CDR3 nucleotides are TGTGCCAGCAGAAATTCCGGACAGCGCCCTAACTATGGCTACACCTTC.

This clonotype was seen many times. The genes are TRBV3-1 and TRBJ2-3; D is undetermined. This CDR3 contains 15 residues. The ends were cut back, 1 base at V and 2 bases at J, with 10 bases in the middle. Germline CDR1 and CDR2: LGHDT and YNNKEL (reference sequence). CDR3: CASSQGYSSTDTQYF. The CDR3, as DNA: TGTGCCAGCAGCCAAGGATACAGCTCCACAGATACGCAGTATTTT.

This clonotype was detected ten times or more. CDR3 nucleotide sequence: TGTGCCAGCAGCCAAGTCCTAGCGAGGCAGTATTTT. The encoded protein is CASSQVLARQYF. The V call is TRBV14, the J call TRBJ2-3; D may be TRBD2 (6 bases). The CDR3 is 12 amino acids. Germline CDR1 reads SGHDN; CDR2 reads FVKESK. The germline V and J ends were trimmed by 1 base and 11 bases, with 10 bases remaining between them.

This chain uses TRBV12-3 or TRBV12-4 with TRBJ1-1; 10 nucleotides agree with TRBD1. The CDR3 consists of 15 residues. V shed 3 bases, J shed 11 bases, and the junction held 12 bases outside the gene matches. The CDR3 loop reads CASSLRGTGAPLAFF. The DNA for the CDR3 is TGTGCCAGCAGTTTGCGGGGGACAGGGGCGCCCTTGGCTTTCTTT.

Details on this clonotype: A single base separates this from a much larger clone, so it may be a read error. V is TRBV3-1 and J is TRBJ1-2; D is unclear. Germline CDR1 reads LGHDT; CDR2 reads YNNKEL (reference sequence). This CDR3 is built from 14 residues. CDR3 residues: CASSGIDRTYGHTF. CDR3 coding DNA: TGTGCCAGCAGCGGAATAGACCGCACGTATGGCCACACCTTC.

The rearrangement links TRBV13 to TRBJ1-1, with 9 nucleotides matching TRBD1. Trimming at V came to 9 bases and at J to 6 bases, leaving 8 bases not matched to a gene. The CDR3 is 13 residues long. Germline CDR1 PRHDT, CDR2 FYEKMQ (reference sequence). The CDR3 nucleotides read TGTGCCAGTCAAACAGGGGGCGCATCTGAAGCTTTCTTT. As protein: CASQTGGASEAFF. The full variable domain, rest sourced from reference TRBV13 and TRBJ1-1, is AAGVIQSPRHLIKEKRETATLKCYPIPRHDTVYWYQQGPGQDPQFLISFYEKMQSDKGSIPDRFSAQQFSDYHSELNMSSLELGDSALYFCASQTGGASEAFFGQGTRLTVV.

In its sample, this clonotype was seen many times. This chain uses TRBV20-1 with TRBJ1-5, with 7 bases that match TRBD1. There are 16 residues in the CDR3. Germline V lookup: CDR1 DFQATT, CDR2 SNEGSKA (reference sequence). J gave up 3 bases and V 3 bases, and 11 bases lay outside the gene matches. The CDR3 sequence is CSASGTESQSNQPQHF. The CDR3 DNA reads TGCAGTGCTAGCGGGACAGAATCCCAATCCAATCAGCCCCAGCATTTT.

This clonotype has at least ten counts. This sequence joins TRBV19 and TRBJ1-2, with 9 bases fitting TRBD1. V lost 10 bases to trimming and J lost 6 bases; unmatched junction nucleotides: 6. The CDR3 covers 12 residues. Germline lookup yields CDR1 LNHDA and CDR2 SQIVND (reference sequence). The CDR3 bases are TGTGCCACCTCGGACAGGGGAGATGGCTACACCTTC. This encodes CATSDRGDGYTF.

This clonotype was recorded many times. The rearrangement joins TRBV19 to TRBJ2-7, with TRBD1 matching 10 bases. The CDR3 is made up of 14 amino acids. CDR1 and CDR2 (germline): LNHDA, SQIVND (reference sequence). After removal of 6 bases from V and 5 bases from J, the junction contained 7 bases not matched to a gene. The CDR3 bases are TGTGCCAGTAGGCCGGGACAGGGGTCCAACGAGCAGTACTTC. Translation gives CASRPGQGSNEQYF. The whole variable domain, filled in from reference TRBV19 and TRBJ2-7, reads DGGITQSPKYLFRKEGQNVTLSCEQNLNHDAMYWYRQDPGQGLRLIYYSQIVNDFQKGDIAEGYSVSREKKESFPLTVTSAQKNPTAFYLCASRPGQGSNEQYFGPGTRLTVT.

This clonotype appeared many times. The chain uses TRBV7-9 and TRBJ1-2; 9 bases agree with TRBD1. CDR3 length: 14 residues. The ends lost 5 bases at V and 8 bases at J; junction bases unmatched: 9. In germline, CDR1 is SEHNR, CDR2 FQNEAQ (reference sequence). CDR3 in amino acids: CASSETGGNIGYTF. The CDR3, as DNA: TGTGCCAGCAGCGAAACAGGGGGCAATATAGGCTACACCTTC.

This clonotype was counted a few times. The chain joins TRBV7-9 to TRBJ2-7, with TRBD1 as a possible D gene (6 bases). V dropped 6 bases and J dropped 3 bases, with 21 bases sitting between them. CDR1 is SEHNR and CDR2 is FQNEAQ in the germline V gene (reference sequence). CDR3 length: 16 amino acids. CDR3 loop: CASSRYTPTGIYEQYF. CDR3 in DNA: TGTGCCAGCAGTCGATATACCCCGACAGGAATCTACGAGCAGTACTTC.

The chain carries TRBV6-2 or TRBV6-3 and TRBJ2-1, with TRBD2 identical over 11 bases. The CDR3 contains 20 residues. Germline values: CDR1 MNHEY, CDR2 SVGEGT. V lost 5 bases to trimming and J lost 1 base; unmatched junction nucleotides: 16. CDR3 DNA sequence: TGTGCCAGCAGTACACCTCGAACCCCTAGCGGGGGGAGATCCTACAATGAGCAGTTCTTC. Protein sequence: CASSTPRTPSGGRSYNEQFF.

Many counts were recorded for this clonotype. J is TRBJ1-2 and V is TRBV5-1; maybe TRBD1 (5 bases). Germline V lookup: CDR1 SGHRS, CDR2 YFSETQ. V lost 3 bases and J 1 base, leaving 22 bases between the germline ends. The CDR3 extends over 18 amino acids. This chain's CDR3 is CASSYIEGRQSINYGYTF. In DNA form, the CDR3 reads TGCGCCAGCAGCTATATAGAGGGACGGCAGTCCATTAACTATGGCTACACCTTC.

Concerning this clonotype: With a much larger clone just one base away, this may be a read error. This chain connects TRBV19 to TRBJ2-3; D possibly uses TRBD1 or TRBD2 (6 bases each). Germline V CDR1 and CDR2: LNHDA, SQIVND (reference sequence). The CDR3 contains 16 residues. DNA for the CDR3: TGTGCCAGTAGTTCGCGACAGGAAACTAGCACAGGTACGCAGTATTTT. Residues: CASSSRQETSTGTQYF.

This clonotype was picked up many times. The chain couples TRBV10-3 to TRBJ2-2; D is possibly TRBD2 (6 bases). CDR3 size: 12 residues. Germline V CDR1 and CDR2: ENHRY, SYGVKD. Trimming shortened V by 11 bases and J by 2 bases, and 9 bases separated the two germline ends. In nucleotides, the CDR3 is TGTGCCTCGGCGGGAAACACCGGGGAGCTGTTTTTT. The encoded protein is CASAGNTGELFF.